The 26 T cell receptor beta chains presented below share a single source sample, sequenced in a study of T cell repertoires in cytomegalovirus infection. TCRdb reprocessed the reads with MiXCR, giving one entry per CDR3 protein. The profile shows about 52,000 distinct CDR3 sequences, around a fifth of them singletons. Antigens of these TCRs are unknown. The sample here was CD8+ T cells from cultured PBMCs, taken from culture after CMV antigen stimulation. These receptors all stem from a human donor in good health (CMV status not recorded). Some clones in this sample may be carry-over from other donors' samples.

This clonotype was recorded a few times. This sequence joins TRBV7-9 and TRBJ2-2; 9 nucleotides agree with TRBD2. The CDR3 has 15 residues. Germline-derived CDR1 and CDR2 are SEHNR and FQNEAQ (reference sequence). The junction had 6 bases not matched to a gene; V was cut back by 4 bases and J by 6 bases. Here the CDR3 DNA reads TGTGCCAGCAGCTCTGGGACTAGCATGGCCGGGGAGCTGTTTTTT. This translates into CASSSGTSMAGELFF.

For this clonotype: Compared with germline, one end of the junction differs, possibly owing to a read error. The chain has TRBV7-2 and TRBJ2-7; D is unclear. The V gene's germline CDR1 is SGHTA and CDR2 FQGNSA. There are 12 residues in the CDR3. CDR3 sequence reads: CASSLERQVTDF. The CDR3 DNA reads as TGTGCCAGCAGCTTAGAAAGACAAGTCACGGACTTC.

This clonotype has ten or more counts. The V and J genes are TRBV7-8 and TRBJ1-1, with 8 nucleotides matching TRBD1. CDR1 is SGHVS and CDR2 is FQNEAQ in the germline V gene. This CDR3 has 14 amino acids. J lost 4 bases, V lost 1 base, and 2 bases had no gene match. CDR3 in DNA: TGTGCCAGCAGCTTAGGAGGACAGGGCACTGAAGCTTTCTTT. Protein sequence: CASSLGGQGTEAFF.

The count of this clonotype is one. V is TRBV9 and J is TRBJ1-5; 9 nucleotides match TRBD1. The V segment lost 0 bases and the J segment 5 bases; nucleotides outside the gene matches: 3. The germline V gene encodes CDR1 SGDLS and CDR2 YYNGEE. The CDR3 runs to 15 residues. CDR3 protein: CASSVGTGVDQPQHF. CDR3 DNA: TGTGCCAGCAGCGTAGGGACAGGGGTAGATCAGCCCCAGCATTTT.

This clonotype was found a few times. This chain connects TRBV7-2 to TRBJ1-2, with D hard to call. The germline V gene encodes CDR1 SGHTA and CDR2 FQGNSA. Trimming removed 4 bases from V and 0 bases from J, with 24 bases in between. CDR3 length: 19 amino acids. The CDR3 coding sequence is TGTGCCAGCAGCTCGCACAAAATTGACCTCTCCGGGGCTAACTATGGCTACACCTTC. Its translation: CASSSHKIDLSGANYGYTF. Looking up the rest from reference TRBV7-2 and TRBJ1-2 gives the full variable domain: GAGVSQSPSNKVTEKGKDVELRCDPISGHTALYWYRQSLGQGLEFLIYFQGNSAPDKSGLPSDRFSAERTGGSVSTLTIQRTQQEDSAVYLCASSSHKIDLSGANYGYTFGSGTRLTVV.

There are many counts of this clonotype. The V gene is TRBV7-8, the J gene TRBJ1-4, with 12 bases identical to TRBD1. Germline V lookup: CDR1 SGHVS, CDR2 FQNEAQ. CDR3 length: 15 amino acids. J gave up 6 bases and V 5 bases, and 4 bases lay outside the gene matches. The CDR3, as DNA: TGTGCCAGCAGCCCCGGGACAGGGGGCGATGAAAAACTGTTTTTT. Its translation: CASSPGTGGDEKLFF. Using reference TRBV7-8 and TRBJ1-4 for the parts outside the CDR3, the full variable domain is GAGVSQSPRYKVAKRGQDVALRCDPISGHVSLFWYQQALGQGPEFLTYFQNEAQLDKSGLPSDRFFAERPEGSVSTLKIQRTQQEDSAVYLCASSPGTGGDEKLFFGSGTQLSVL.

This clonotype appeared many times. The chain couples TRBV11-1 to TRBJ1-1; TRBD1 agrees at 8 bases. The germline V gene has CDR1 SGHAT and CDR2 FQDESV (reference sequence). V was clipped by 5 bases and J by 2 bases; unmatched bases: 7. The CDR3 runs 15 residues. The CDR3 DNA reads TGTGCCAGCAGCCCCCCGACAGGGGTAAACACTGAAGCTTTCTTT. As protein: CASSPPTGVNTEAFF.

The CDR3 reads CASSPPGPHEQYF. The CDR3 nucleotides read TGTGCCAGCAGCCCCCCAGGGCCCCACGAGCAGTACTTC. The rearrangement links TRBV7-4 to TRBJ2-7; maybe TRBD1 (5 bases). Trimming shortened V by 5 bases and J by 5 bases, and 13 bases separated the two germline ends. The germline CDR1 and CDR2 sequences are SGHVT and SQSDAQ. The CDR3 is 13 residues long.

This clonotype was detected a few times. The V gene is TRBV7-6, the J gene TRBJ1-2, with D perhaps TRBD1 (5 bases). The ends were cut back, 1 base at V and 8 bases at J, with 11 bases in the middle. The CDR3 totals 13 residues. Germline assignment: CDR1 SGHVS and CDR2 FNYEAQ. In DNA, the CDR3 is TGTGCCAGCAGCTTAGAAGGGGCGGAAGGCTACACCTTC. Amino acids: CASSLEGAEGYTF.

The gene calls are TRBV11-2 and TRBJ1-5; D is unclear. The germline V gene has CDR1 SGHAT and CDR2 FQNNGV. Trimming stripped 3 bases from V and 3 bases from J, with 6 bases between. There are 13 residues in the CDR3. The CDR3 reads CASSFETNQPQHF. In DNA form, the CDR3 reads TGTGCCAGCAGCTTCGAAACCAATCAGCCCCAGCATTTT.

V is TRBV5-6 and J is TRBJ2-2; D gene uncertain. Between the trimmed V and J ends, which lost 1 base and 5 bases, there was a span of 3 bases. The germline V gene encodes CDR1 SGHDT and CDR2 YYEEEE. CDR3 length: 12 residues. The CDR3 nucleotides are TGTGCCAGCAGCTTGTATACCGGGGAGCTGTTTTTT. Its translation: CASSLYTGELFF.

The chain employs TRBV2 and TRBJ1-2; D remains unclear. The V and J ends lost 3 bases and 2 bases respectively, with 7 bases between them. Germline V CDR1 and CDR2: SNHLY, FYNNEI. The CDR3 is made up of 13 amino acids. Written as DNA, the CDR3 is TGTGCCAGCAGTGAGGTTTCAAACTATGGCTACACCTTC. This codes for CASSEVSNYGYTF.

This clonotype showed up just a few times. The chain joins TRBV2 to TRBJ2-2; TRBD2 aligns across 12 bases. V shed 6 bases, J shed 9 bases, and the junction held 5 bases outside the gene matches. Germline CDR1 is SNHLY and CDR2 is FYNNEI. The CDR3 has 14 amino acids. In nucleotides, the CDR3 is TGTGCCAGCAGGGCTAGCGGGGGGGCACGGGAGCTGTTTTTT. Protein: CASRASGGARELFF.

The chain links TRBV6-2 or TRBV6-3 to TRBJ1-1, with 8 bases that match TRBD1. Germline V gene sequence: CDR1 MNHEY, CDR2 SVGEGT. V lost 0 bases, J lost 1 base, and 1 base stayed unmatched. This CDR3 comprises 15 residues. The CDR3 region is CASSYSDRANTEAFF. The CDR3 coding sequence is TGTGCCAGCAGTTACTCGGACAGGGCGAACACTGAAGCTTTCTTT.

A few counts support this clonotype. The chain uses TRBV4-2 and TRBJ1-6; a possible D gene is TRBD1 (6 bases). Germline V gives CDR1 LGHNA, CDR2 YNFKEQ. This CDR3 is built from 14 residues. V was cut by 0 bases and J by 13 bases, with 13 bases left in between. This CDR3 is CASSQEQGLLPLHF. CDR3 nucleotides: TGTGCCAGCAGCCAAGAACAGGGACTGTTGCCCCTCCACTTT.

The gene calls are TRBV5-6 and TRBJ1-1; D remains ambiguous. Germline loops: CDR1 SGHDT, CDR2 YYEEEE. The CDR3 sequence is 15 residues long. V was clipped by 0 bases and J by 0 bases, with 9 bases between them. CDR3 region: CASSLVRVMNTEAFF. The CDR3 DNA reads as TGTGCCAGCAGCTTGGTAAGGGTCATGAACACTGAAGCTTTCTTT. Full variable domain (remainder filled in from reference TRBV5-6 and TRBJ1-1): DAGVTQSPTHLIKTRGQQVTLRCSPKSGHDTVSWYQQALGQGPQFIFQYYEEEERQRGNFPDRFSGHQFPNYSSELNVNALLLGDSALYLCASSLVRVMNTEAFFGQGTRLTVV.

The chain combines TRBV4-1 with TRBJ1-1, with D possibly TRBD1 on 6 matching bases. Trimming removed 4 bases at V and 1 base at J, with 13 bases between. The CDR3 consists of 15 residues. Germline lookup yields CDR1 MGHRA and CDR2 YSYEKL. CDR3 nucleotides: TGCGCCAGCAGCCGGACCGGGACATCGAACACTGAAGCTTTCTTT. It translates to CASSRTGTSNTEAFF.

This clonotype was detected once. J is TRBJ1-1 and V is TRBV20-1; D perhaps matches TRBD1 (5 bases). The germline gives CDR1 DFQATT, CDR2 SNEGSKA (reference sequence). The CDR3 is 15 residues long. Trimming cost V 3 bases and J 0 bases, with 14 bases left between them. The DNA of the CDR3 is TGCAGTGCTAGGATGAGGGGCCGGGTGAACACTGAAGCTTTCTTT. This sequence encodes CSARMRGRVNTEAFF.

The chain employs TRBV6-5 and TRBJ1-2; 9 bases align to TRBD1. V lost 5 bases and J lost 4; bases outside the gene matches: 11. The CDR3 contains 16 residues. Germline assignment: CDR1 MNHEY and CDR2 SVGAGI. The CDR3: CASSPGQGTLLYGYTF. The CDR3 DNA is TGTGCCAGCAGTCCCGGACAGGGGACCCTACTCTATGGCTACACCTTC.

This chain links TRBV12-3 or TRBV12-4 with TRBJ2-3; D tentatively reads TRBD1 or TRBD2 (6 bases each). Trimming removed 6 bases from V and 4 bases from J, with 17 bases in between. The CDR3 is made up of 15 amino acids. As DNA, the CDR3 is TGTGCCAGCAGGGGGAAAAGGGGGGCCTCAGATACGCAGTATTTT. Translating it yields CASRGKRGASDTQYF.

This clonotype was observed a handful of times. The chain joins TRBV6-6 to TRBJ1-1; D is undetermined. The CDR3 spans 16 residues. Trimming left V 1 base short and J 1 base short, with 13 bases between. Germline values: CDR1 MNHNY, CDR2 SVGAGI (reference sequence). The CDR3 is CASSYYLQGPNTEAFF. The CDR3 DNA reads TGTGCCAGCAGTTACTACCTTCAAGGTCCGAACACTGAAGCTTTCTTT.

This clonotype was observed a few times. The rearrangement joins TRBV6-5 to TRBJ2-3, with 9 bases identical to TRBD1. V lost 2 bases and J lost 5; bases outside the gene matches: 5. Germline V gene sequence: CDR1 MNHEY, CDR2 SVGAGI. The CDR3 has 15 amino acids. The CDR3 coding sequence is TGTGCCAGCAGTTACACGGGACAGGGTGGAGATACGCAGTATTTT. This codes for CASSYTGQGGDTQYF.

This clonotype has only a few counts. J is TRBJ1-1 and V is TRBV12-3 or TRBV12-4; D is ambiguous. The CDR3 consists of 14 residues. The germline V and J ends were trimmed by 5 bases and 1 base, with 11 bases remaining between them. The DNA of the CDR3 is TGTGCCAGCAGTCCCCCTGGAGCGAACACTGAAGCTTTCTTT. As protein: CASSPPGANTEAFF.

Ten or more counts support this clonotype. The chain links TRBV3-1 to TRBJ2-3; TRBD2 is a possible D gene (5 bases). The CDR3 spans 17 residues. V dropped 3 bases and J dropped 2 bases, with 18 bases sitting between them. Germline CDR1 is LGHDT and CDR2 is YNNKEL (reference sequence). The CDR3 sequence is CASSQATASPDTDTQYF. The CDR3 DNA reads as TGTGCCAGCAGCCAGGCCACAGCTAGCCCAGACACAGATACGCAGTATTTT.

In this sample, this clonotype turned up a few times. The chain combines TRBV7-2 with TRBJ1-2, with a possible D match to TRBD1 (6 bases). V shed 3 bases and J shed 8 bases, with 13 bases lying between them. Germline assignment: CDR1 SGHTA and CDR2 FQGNSA. The CDR3 sequence is 13 residues long. CDR3 residues: CASSLGTPIGYTF. In nucleotides, the CDR3 is TGTGCCAGCAGCTTGGGGACACCGATAGGCTACACCTTC.

The chain's CDR3 is CASTLFGRRINQPQHF. CDR3 nucleotide sequence: TGTGCCAGTACCTTGTTTGGAAGACGCATCAATCAGCCCCAGCATTTT. This sequence joins TRBV19 and TRBJ1-5; D gene ambiguous. CDR3 length: 16 residues. V shed 7 bases and J shed 3 bases, with 19 bases lying between them. Germline CDR1 is LNHDA and CDR2 is SQIVND (reference sequence).